These 17 T cell receptor beta chains share one sample of origin, sequenced in a study of T-cell memory formation after mild COVID-19 (dated by TCRdb to about 2021). Receptor amplification or capture employed 5' RACE. These reads were obtained on an Illumina NovaSeq 6000. TCRdb ran its own pipeline on the public reads, namely fastp trimming at Q25 and MiXCR clone calling, and kept in-frame beta chains. Rows with a matching CDR3 protein are joined into one entry that keeps the most common DNA and genes. The sample table contains 350,000 or so distinct CDR3 sequences; only one count was recorded for 13% of them. The ten top clones hold about a fifth of the sample. Material: PBMCs or a T cell subset sorted from them (not recorded which). Receptors originate from a man younger than 30 who had mild COVID-19 (a few samples of this study predate the infection). The sample titles of this study are shuffled in the database, so cell type and time point are left out; the donor was told from shared clones.

This clonotype was seen more than once but under ten times. The chain combines TRBV7-2 with TRBJ2-1; no clear D gene. CDR1 SGHTA and CDR2 FQGNSA come from the germline V gene. This CDR3 comprises 13 residues. The ends were cut back, 6 bases at V and 5 bases at J, with 11 bases in the middle. As DNA, the CDR3 is TGTGCCAGCAGGGCCGGGCCCAACAATGAGCAGTTCTTC. Encoded protein: CASRAGPNNEQFF.

Regarding this clonotype: One end of the junction varies from germline; a read error may be responsible. The chain links TRBV29-1 to TRBJ1-1; D is ambiguous. The germline gives CDR1 SQVTM, CDR2 ANQGSEA. The length of the CDR3 is 11 residues. The CDR3 loop reads CSVEATWSVNF. CDR3 nucleotide sequence: TGCAGCGTTGAAGCCACTTGGTCGGTGAACTTT.

This clonotype was counted a few times. The chain uses TRBV5-4 and TRBJ2-5, with D perhaps TRBD1 (5 bases). V was shortened by 4 bases and J by 7 bases, with 14 bases between the two germline ends. CDR3 size: 13 residues. Germline CDR1 SGHNT, CDR2 YYREEE (reference sequence). CDR3 sequence: CASSPLGAGTQYF. CDR3 coding DNA: TGTGCCAGCAGCCCGCTTGGGGCCGGGACCCAGTACTTC.

CDR3 DNA: TGCGCCAGCAGCCGGGTGGCGGGGGAGCAGTTCTTC. It specifies CASSRVAGEQFF. This chain connects TRBV4-1 to TRBJ2-1; the D gene is possibly TRBD2 (6 bases). Germline V gene sequence: CDR1 MGHRA, CDR2 YSYEKL. The CDR3 sequence is 12 residues long. Trimming pared 4 bases from V and 10 bases from J, leaving 11 bases between.

As DNA, the CDR3 is TGTGCCAGCAGCCCCCACGTGGGCTTAGGTCAGCCCCAGCATTTT. This sequence encodes CASSPHVGLGQPQHF. This chain uses TRBV7-3 with TRBJ1-5; D is ambiguous. Trimming removed 5 bases from V and 6 bases from J, with 17 bases in between. Germline CDR1 is SGHTA and CDR2 is FQGTGA. The CDR3 runs 15 residues. Using reference TRBV7-3 and TRBJ1-5 for the parts outside the CDR3, the full variable domain is GAGVSQTPSNKVTEKGKYVELRCDPISGHTALYWYRQSLGQGPEFLIYFQGTGAADDSGLPNDRFFAVRPEGSVSTLKIQRTERGDSAVYLCASSPHVGLGQPQHFGDGTRLSIL.

This clonotype was found many times. The DNA for the CDR3 is TGTGCCAGCAGTATCAATTCTGGGGCCAACGTCCTGACTTTC. This encodes CASSINSGANVLTF. The chain uses TRBV7-9 and TRBJ2-6; D unresolved. Germline V gene data show CDR1 as SEHNR and CDR2 as FQNEAQ (reference sequence). The CDR3 spans 14 residues. The V end was cut by 6 bases, the J end by 1 base, with 7 bases between.

This clonotype was picked up many times. The V gene is TRBV7-6, the J gene TRBJ1-5; TRBD1 aligns across 10 bases. V trimming: 5 bases; J trimming: 2 bases; junction bases outside the gene matches: 3. The CDR3 is 15 amino acids. The germline gives CDR1 SGHVS, CDR2 FNYEAQ. Here the CDR3 DNA reads TGTGCCAGCAGCCTGGGGACAGGGGGCAATCAGCCCCAGCATTTT. Its protein is CASSLGTGGNQPQHF.

The table lists this clonotype with a few counts. The chain links TRBV3-1 to TRBJ2-2; 9 positions agree with TRBD1. The CDR3 is 18 amino acids. CDR1 is LGHDT and CDR2 is YNNKEL in the germline V gene (reference sequence). The J segment lost 7 bases and the V segment lost 2 bases, leaving 14 bases of the junction unmatched. CDR3: CASSQFGAGTGMDGELFF. CDR3 in DNA: TGTGCCAGCAGCCAATTTGGCGCCGGGACAGGGATGGACGGGGAGCTGTTTTTT.

This clonotype was picked up a small number of times. The genes are TRBV4-1 and TRBJ2-5, with D hard to call. CDR1 is MGHRA, CDR2 YSYEKL, per germline. The CDR3 has 14 residues. The V end lost 1 base, the J end lost 5 bases, and 11 bases lay between the germline ends. The CDR3 DNA reads as TGCGCCAGCAGCCAAGGAGGACCTCTCGAGACCCAGTACTTC. Amino acids: CASSQGGPLETQYF.

The table lists this clonotype with a few counts. The V gene is TRBV15, the J gene TRBJ2-5; D is undetermined. Trimming cost V 3 bases and J 5 bases, with 16 bases left between them. The V gene's germline CDR1 is LNHNV and CDR2 YYDKDF (reference sequence). The CDR3 contains 15 residues. The CDR3 bases are TGTGCCACCAGCAGGATTTTGGCGATCGTGGAGACCCAGTACTTC. It specifies CATSRILAIVETQYF.

This chain links TRBV19 with TRBJ2-3, with D tentatively TRBD1 (6 bases). Trimming pared 7 bases from V and 2 bases from J, leaving 10 bases between. In germline, CDR1 is LNHDA, CDR2 SQIVND (reference sequence). The CDR3 runs to 13 residues. In DNA form, the CDR3 reads TGTGCCAGTACGGACAGCTTCACAGATACGCAGTATTTT. This gives the protein CASTDSFTDTQYF.

This clonotype occurred a few times. The rearrangement links TRBV20-1 to TRBJ2-3; tentatively, D is TRBD1 (6 bases). The CDR3 is made up of 12 amino acids. The germline CDR1 and CDR2 sequences are DFQATT and SNEGSKA (reference sequence). V lost 2 bases to trimming and J lost 3 bases, with 6 bases between them. CDR3 residues: CSARQGTDTQYF. In DNA, the CDR3 is TGCAGTGCTAGACAGGGGACAGATACGCAGTATTTT.

This clonotype appeared a few times. The V and J genes are TRBV2 and TRBJ2-2; a possible D gene is TRBD1 (5 bases). The CDR3 is 13 residues long. The V and J ends lost 4 bases and 11 bases respectively, with 14 bases between them. CDR1 and CDR2 from the germline V gene are SNHLY and FYNNEI. The CDR3 DNA is TGTGCCAGCAGTGGGACATACGACGAAGAGCTGTTTTTT. It specifies CASSGTYDEELFF.

This clonotype has just a few counts. V and J are TRBV18 and TRBJ2-6; no clear D gene. This CDR3 region has 13 residues. Germline loops: CDR1 KGHSH, CDR2 LQKENI. Trimming took 5 bases from V and 2 from J, leaving 4 bases between them. DNA for the CDR3: TGTGCCAGCTCAACAACTGGGGCCAACGTCCTGACTTTC. It specifies CASSTTGANVLTF.

V gene TRBV7-2 combines with J gene TRBJ2-3; D call uncertain. Trimming left V 1 base short and J 2 bases short, with 4 bases between. From germline, CDR1 is SGHTA and CDR2 FQGNSA. The CDR3 totals 13 residues. The CDR3 DNA reads TGTGCCAGCAGCTTAGACTACACAGATACGCAGTATTTT. Protein: CASSLDYTDTQYF.

The V call is TRBV4-2, the J call TRBJ2-1; 7 bases line up with TRBD1. Germline V lookup: CDR1 LGHNA, CDR2 YNFKEQ. This CDR3 region has 15 residues. V trimming: 3 bases; J trimming: 3 bases; junction bases outside the gene matches: 5. The CDR3 loop is CASSQRQGHYNEQFF. The CDR3 nucleotides read TGTGCCAGCAGCCAGAGACAGGGACACTACAATGAGCAGTTCTTC.

There are many counts of this clonotype. J is TRBJ2-2 and V is TRBV5-1, with 11 bases matching TRBD2. CDR1 SGHRS and CDR2 YFSETQ come from the germline V gene. This CDR3 comprises 16 residues. V lost 4 bases to trimming and J lost 5 bases; unmatched junction nucleotides: 7. Here the CDR3 reads CASSAGTSGYTGELFF. As DNA, the CDR3 is TGCGCCAGCAGCGCTGGGACTAGCGGTTATACCGGGGAGCTGTTTTTT. Looking up the rest from reference TRBV5-1 and TRBJ2-2 gives the full variable domain: KAGVTQTPRYLIKTRGQQVTLSCSPISGHRSVSWYQQTPGQGLQFLFEYFSETQRNKGNFPGRFSGRQFSNSRSEMNVSTLELGDSALYLCASSAGTSGYTGELFFGEGSRLTVL.